Shown below are 4 T cell receptor beta chains from a single sample sequenced in a study of blood T cell repertoires in COVID-19. TCRdb's copy holds only in-frame clones and misses some; the assay was immunoSEQ multiplex PCR. Of a few hundred thousand clones listed, 84% are singletons. The specimen was PBMCs or T cells enriched from blood (not recorded which). The receptors come from a young man with acute COVID-19.

V usage is TRBV18 and J usage is TRBJ1-1; unclear D gene. Germline V gene data show CDR1 as KGHSH and CDR2 as LQKENI. Trimming removed 3 bases from V and 2 bases from J, with 13 bases in between. This CDR3 is built from 15 residues. The CDR3 sequence is CASSPPVGRNTEAFF. The CDR3 DNA follows: TGTGCCAGCTCACCCCCCGTGGGGAGAAACACTGAAGCTTTCTTT.

The rearrangement joins TRBV7-2 to TRBJ1-2; D call uncertain. The CDR3 sequence is 16 residues long. V gave up 5 bases and J gave up 0 bases, with 16 bases separating them. Germline loops: CDR1 SGHTA, CDR2 FQGNSA. The CDR3 DNA reads TGTGCCAGCAGCCCCGACATGGCGTTAGCTAACTATGGCTACACCTTC. Its protein is CASSPDMALANYGYTF.

The J gene is TRBJ1-2, the V gene TRBV6-5; 9 bases line up with TRBD1. The CDR3 consists of 12 residues. Trimming at V came to 8 bases and at J to 7 bases, leaving 5 bases not matched to a gene. The germline CDR1 and CDR2 sequences are MNHEY and SVGAGI. The CDR3 coding sequence is TGTGCCAGCGGACAGGGGAGCGGTGGCTACACCTTC. Residues: CASGQGSGGYTF.

As regards this clone: Other DNA sequences in the sample encode the same CDR3. The chain recombines TRBV7-9 with TRBJ1-6, with D unresolved. The CDR3 covers 14 residues. Germline CDR1 reads SEHNR; CDR2 reads FQNEAQ (reference sequence). V dropped 1 base and J dropped 5 bases, with 6 bases sitting between them. CDR3 bases: TGTGCCAGCAGCTTAGGGCAGAATAATTCACCCCTCCACTTT. It encodes CASSLGQNNSPLHF. Using reference TRBV7-9 and TRBJ1-6 for the parts outside the CDR3, the full variable domain is DTGVSQNPRHKITKRGQNVTFRCDPISEHNRLYWYRQTLGQGPEFLTYFQNEAQLEKSRLLSDRFSAERPKGSFSTLEIQRTEQGDSAMYLCASSLGQNNSPLHFGNGTRLTVT.